This T cell receptor (beta chain) was observed in a study of CD8 T cells in ankylosing spondylitis. The V and J ends lost 5 bases and 1 base respectively, with 14 bases between them. Germline assignment: CDR1 DFQATT and CDR2 SNEGSKA (reference sequence). This CDR3 has 14 residues. One entry per CDR3 protein, called by TCRdb with MiXCR from the 5' RACE reads. The sample includes about 240,000 distinct CDR3 sequences, around 7.8% of them seen just once. Study-wide results and limits: In peripheral blood, disease-linked CD8+ clones occurred at relatively low frequencies. About 8 highly homologous variants made up a TCR beta motif, and this motif appeared characteristic of ankylosing spondylitis blood. There was reportedly significant enrichment of clones that were disease-linked in matched ankylosing spondylitis synovial fluid.

This clonotype came up many times. As yet, its antigen is unknown. Input material: blood, either unsorted or a sorted T cell fraction (not recorded which). The chain links TRBV20-1 to TRBJ2-5; no clear D. The clonotype originates from a male donor with ankylosing spondylitis or in good health (not recorded which). In nucleotides, the CDR3 is TGCAGTGCTGGCCTGGACCGACTCCAAGAGACCCAGTACTTC. Translation: CSAGLDRLQETQYF.